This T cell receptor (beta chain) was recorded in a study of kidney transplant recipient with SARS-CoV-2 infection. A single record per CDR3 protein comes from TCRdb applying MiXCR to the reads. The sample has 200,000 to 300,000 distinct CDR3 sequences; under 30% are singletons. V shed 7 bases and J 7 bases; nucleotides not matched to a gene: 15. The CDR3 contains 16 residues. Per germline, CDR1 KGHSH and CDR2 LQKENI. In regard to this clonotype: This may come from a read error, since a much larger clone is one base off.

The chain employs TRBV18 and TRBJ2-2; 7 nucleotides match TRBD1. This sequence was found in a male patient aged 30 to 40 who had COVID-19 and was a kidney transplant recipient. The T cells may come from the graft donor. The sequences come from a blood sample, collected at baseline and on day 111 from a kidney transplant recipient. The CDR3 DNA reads TGTGCCAGCTTACCTCGTCTCCCGACAGGGAACGGGGAGCTGTTTTTT. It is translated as CASLPRLPTGNGELFF.